These T cell receptor beta chains were read from a single sample in a study of regulatory T cells in long-lasting Graves disease. One entry per CDR3 protein, called by TCRdb with MiXCR from the multiplex PCR reads. The repertoire holds 700,000 or so distinct CDR3 sequences, with 25% to 35% as singletons. This specimen consisted of peripheral blood mononuclear cells (PBMCs), obtained when the disease was refractory, from a patient treated with antithyroid drugs. Receptors were obtained from a female donor with Graves disease. Each CDR3 is given with its conserved first and last residue. A D gene is named only where the DNA matches it firmly. Rows give clone size only sometimes, using once, few, many, or a class for an expanded clone.

clone size: few; J gene: TRBJ2-7; D gene: NA; V gene: TRBV29-1; CDR3 protein: CSVEGAGAYEQYF; CDR3 DNA: TGCAGCGTTGAGGGGGCAGGAGCCTACGAGCAGTACTTC
clone size: few; J gene: TRBJ2-7; D gene: TRBD2; V gene: TRBV28; CDR3 protein: CASSFPGTSGGYEQYF; CDR3 DNA: TGTGCCAGCAGTTTCCCTGGGACTAGCGGGGGCTACGAGCAGTACTTC
clone size: few; J gene: TRBJ1-1; D gene: NA; V gene: TRBV4-1; CDR3 protein: CASSQAGAGNTEAFF; CDR3 DNA: TGCGCCAGCAGCCAAGCGGGGGCGGGGAACACTGAAGCTTTCTTT
clone size: NA; J gene: TRBJ2-2; D gene: NA; V gene: TRBV13; CDR3 protein: CASSLLTPSGTGELFF; CDR3 DNA: TGTGCCAGCAGCTTACTGACACCTTCTGGCACCGGGGAGCTGTTTTTT
clone size: few; J gene: TRBJ2-1; D gene: TRBD2; V gene: TRBV2; CDR3 protein: CASSAGGRYEQFF; CDR3 DNA: TGTGCCAGCAGTGCGGGCGGGAGATATGAGCAGTTCTTC
clone size: many; J gene: TRBJ1-1; D gene: NA; V gene: TRBV2; CDR3 protein: CASRPVGAENTEAFF; CDR3 DNA: TGTGCCAGCAGGCCCGTGGGGGCGGAGAACACTGAAGCTTTCTTT
clone size: many; J gene: TRBJ2-7; D gene: NA; V gene: TRBV6-1; CDR3 protein: CASSEIRLSEQYF; CDR3 DNA: TGTGCCAGCAGTGAAATTCGGCTTTCCGAGCAGTACTTC
clone size: NA; J gene: TRBJ2-5; D gene: TRBD2; V gene: TRBV2; CDR3 protein: CASKRGASGPETQYF; CDR3 DNA: TGTGCCAGCAAGCGAGGGGCTAGCGGCCCGGAGACCCAGTACTTC
clone size: NA; J gene: TRBJ2-2; D gene: NA; V gene: TRBV6-1; CDR3 protein: CASSVGPMNTGELFF; CDR3 DNA: TGTGCCAGCAGTGTGGGCCCGATGAACACCGGGGAGCTGTTTTTT
clone size: few; J gene: TRBJ1-2; D gene: NA; V gene: TRBV12-3/TRBV12-4; CDR3 protein: CASSSTEDYGYTF; CDR3 DNA: TGTGCCAGCAGTTCGACGGAGGACTATGGCTACACCTTC
clone size: many; J gene: TRBJ1-1; D gene: NA; V gene: TRBV5-1; CDR3 protein: CASSADLGTEAFF; CDR3 DNA: TGCGCCAGCAGCGCGGACTTGGGAACTGAAGCTTTCTTT
clone size: many; J gene: TRBJ2-1; D gene: TRBD1; V gene: TRBV2; CDR3 protein: CASRAGQGNEQFF; CDR3 DNA: TGTGCCAGCAGGGCAGGACAGGGCAATGAGCAGTTCTTC
clone size: few; J gene: TRBJ2-7; D gene: NA; V gene: TRBV27; CDR3 protein: CASSLSSQGYEQYF; CDR3 DNA: TGTGCCAGCAGTTTATCTAGTCAGGGGTACGAGCAGTACTTC
clone size: NA; J gene: TRBJ2-2; D gene: TRBD1; V gene: TRBV5-4; CDR3 protein: CASSFDRAPNTGELFF; CDR3 DNA: TGTGCCAGCAGCTTCGACAGGGCCCCGAACACCGGGGAGCTGTTTTTT
clone size: NA; J gene: TRBJ1-6; D gene: TRBD1; V gene: TRBV5-1; CDR3 protein: CASSLQGGAVDSPLHF; CDR3 DNA: TGCGCCAGCAGCTTGCAGGGGGGCGCGGTAGATTCACCCCTCCACTTT
clone size: few; J gene: TRBJ1-2; D gene: TRBD1; V gene: TRBV6-1; CDR3 protein: CASSTRDRGYYGYTF; CDR3 DNA: TGTGCCAGCAGCACCCGGGACAGGGGGTACTATGGCTACACCTTC
clone size: few; J gene: TRBJ1-2; D gene: NA; V gene: TRBV15; CDR3 protein: CATSRDPRGLEGYTF; CDR3 DNA: TGTGCCACCAGCAGAGATCCCCGGGGGCTGGAGGGCTACACCTTC
clone size: NA; J gene: TRBJ2-5; D gene: TRBD2; V gene: TRBV28; CDR3 protein: CASRSSGSGVETQYF; CDR3 DNA: TGTGCCAGCAGATCTAGCGGGAGTGGGGTAGAGACCCAGTACTTC
clone size: NA; J gene: TRBJ1-2; D gene: NA; V gene: TRBV24-1; CDR3 protein: CATSDLTTNYGYTF; CDR3 DNA: TGTGCCACCAGTGATTTGACAACTAACTATGGCTACACCTTC
clone size: NA; J gene: TRBJ2-2; D gene: NA; V gene: TRBV10-2; CDR3 protein: CASSVALGELFF; CDR3 DNA: TGCGCCAGCAGTGTGGCCTTGGGGGAGCTGTTTTTT